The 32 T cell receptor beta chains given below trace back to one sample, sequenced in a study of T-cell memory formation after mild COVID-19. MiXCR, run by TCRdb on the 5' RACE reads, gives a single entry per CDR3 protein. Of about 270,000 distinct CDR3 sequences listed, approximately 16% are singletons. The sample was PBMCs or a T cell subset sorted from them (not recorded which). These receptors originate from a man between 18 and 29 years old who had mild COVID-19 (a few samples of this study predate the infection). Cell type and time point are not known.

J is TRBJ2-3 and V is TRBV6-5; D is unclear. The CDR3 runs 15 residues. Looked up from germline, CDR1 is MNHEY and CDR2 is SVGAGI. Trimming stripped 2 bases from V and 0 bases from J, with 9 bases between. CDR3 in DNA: TGTGCCAGCAGTTACGGGCCACGGAGCACAGATACGCAGTATTTT. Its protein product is CASSYGPRSTDTQYF.

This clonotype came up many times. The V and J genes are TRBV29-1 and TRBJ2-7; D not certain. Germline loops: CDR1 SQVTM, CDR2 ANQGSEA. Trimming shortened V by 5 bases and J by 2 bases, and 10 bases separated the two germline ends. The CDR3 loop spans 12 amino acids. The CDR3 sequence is CSVLVTTYEQYF. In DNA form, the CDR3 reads TGCAGCGTTTTGGTCACTACCTACGAGCAGTACTTC.

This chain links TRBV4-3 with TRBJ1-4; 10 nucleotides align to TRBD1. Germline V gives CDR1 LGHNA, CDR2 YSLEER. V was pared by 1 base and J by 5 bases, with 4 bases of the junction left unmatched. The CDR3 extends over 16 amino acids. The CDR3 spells CASSQAPGQGNEKLFF. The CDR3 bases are TGCGCCAGCAGCCAAGCTCCGGGACAGGGGAATGAAAAACTGTTTTTT.

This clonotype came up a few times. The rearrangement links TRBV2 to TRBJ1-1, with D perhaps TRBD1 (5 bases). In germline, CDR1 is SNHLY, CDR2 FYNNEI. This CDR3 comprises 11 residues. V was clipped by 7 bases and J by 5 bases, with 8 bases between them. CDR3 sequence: CASNGGTEAFF. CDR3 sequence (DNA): TGTGCCAGCAATGGGGGGACTGAAGCTTTCTTT.

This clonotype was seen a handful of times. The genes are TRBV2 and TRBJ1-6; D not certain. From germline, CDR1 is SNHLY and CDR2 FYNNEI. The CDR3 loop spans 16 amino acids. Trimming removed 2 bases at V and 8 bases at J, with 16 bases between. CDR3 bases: TGTGCCAGCAGTGAATCGTTCGTGGCGGGAGATTCACCCCTCCACTTT. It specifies CASSESFVAGDSPLHF.

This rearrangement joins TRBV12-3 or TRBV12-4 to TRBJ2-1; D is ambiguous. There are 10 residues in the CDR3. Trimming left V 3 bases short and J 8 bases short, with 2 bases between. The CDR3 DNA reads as TGTGCCAGCAGTTTTTATGAGCAGTTCTTC. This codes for CASSFYEQFF.

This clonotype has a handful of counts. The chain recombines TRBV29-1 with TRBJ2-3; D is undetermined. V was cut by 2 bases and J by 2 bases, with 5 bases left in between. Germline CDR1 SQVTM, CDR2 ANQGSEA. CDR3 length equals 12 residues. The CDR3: CSVETSTDTQYF. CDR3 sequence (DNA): TGCAGCGTTGAAACCTCCACAGATACGCAGTATTTT.

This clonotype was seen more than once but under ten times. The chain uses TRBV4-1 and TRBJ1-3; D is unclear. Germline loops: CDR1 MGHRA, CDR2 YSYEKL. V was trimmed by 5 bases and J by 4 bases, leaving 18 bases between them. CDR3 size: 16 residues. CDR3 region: CASSDPGRALGNTIYF. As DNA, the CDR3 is TGCGCCAGCAGCGATCCGGGCCGAGCATTAGGAAACACCATATATTTT.

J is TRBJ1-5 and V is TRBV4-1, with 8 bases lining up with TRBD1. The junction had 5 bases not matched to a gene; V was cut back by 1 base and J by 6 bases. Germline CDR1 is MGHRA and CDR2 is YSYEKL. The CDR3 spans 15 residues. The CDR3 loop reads CASSQVATGVQPQHF. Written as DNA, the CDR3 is TGCGCCAGCAGCCAAGTTGCGACAGGGGTTCAGCCCCAGCATTTT.

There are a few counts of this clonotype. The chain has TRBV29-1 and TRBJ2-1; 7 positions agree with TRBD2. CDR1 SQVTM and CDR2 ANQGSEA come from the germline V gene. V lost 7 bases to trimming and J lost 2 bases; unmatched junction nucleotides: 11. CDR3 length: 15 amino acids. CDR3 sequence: CSANAQTSPYNEQFF. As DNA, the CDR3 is TGCAGCGCCAATGCGCAGACTAGCCCCTACAATGAGCAGTTCTTC.

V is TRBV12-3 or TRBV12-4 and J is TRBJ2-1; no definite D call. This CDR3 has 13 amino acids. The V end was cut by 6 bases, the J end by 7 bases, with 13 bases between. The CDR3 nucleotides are TGTGCCAGCAGCTCTGGCGTGGGGAATGAGCAGTTCTTC. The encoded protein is CASSSGVGNEQFF.

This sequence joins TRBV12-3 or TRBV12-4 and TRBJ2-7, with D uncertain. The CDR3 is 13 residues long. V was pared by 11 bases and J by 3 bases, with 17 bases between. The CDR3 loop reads CASRRGWNYEQYF. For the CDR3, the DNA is TGTGCCTCGAGACGCGGCTGGAACTACGAGCAGTACTTC.

The CDR3 DNA reads TGTGCCAGCGGGGGACTAATGAACACTGAAGCTTTCTTT. Encoded protein: CASGGLMNTEAFF. The chain has TRBV5-5 and TRBJ1-1; D is perhaps TRBD1 (5 bases). The germline V gene has CDR1 SGHKS and CDR2 YYEKEE (reference sequence). CDR3 length: 13 residues. Deletions cut 7 bases from V and 0 bases from J, with 10 bases between.

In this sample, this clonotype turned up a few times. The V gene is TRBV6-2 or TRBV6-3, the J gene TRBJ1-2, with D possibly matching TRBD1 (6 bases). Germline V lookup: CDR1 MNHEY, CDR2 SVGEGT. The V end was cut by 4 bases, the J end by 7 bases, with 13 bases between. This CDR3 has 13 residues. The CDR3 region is CASSWDIILGYTF. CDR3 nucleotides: TGTGCCAGCAGTTGGGACATCATTCTTGGCTACACCTTC.

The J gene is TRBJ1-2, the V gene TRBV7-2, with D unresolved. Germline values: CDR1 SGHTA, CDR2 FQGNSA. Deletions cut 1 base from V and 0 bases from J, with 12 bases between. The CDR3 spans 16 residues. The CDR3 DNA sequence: TGTGCCAGCAGCTTAGTCGCAGGAGACGCTAACTATGGCTACACCTTC. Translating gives CASSLVAGDANYGYTF.

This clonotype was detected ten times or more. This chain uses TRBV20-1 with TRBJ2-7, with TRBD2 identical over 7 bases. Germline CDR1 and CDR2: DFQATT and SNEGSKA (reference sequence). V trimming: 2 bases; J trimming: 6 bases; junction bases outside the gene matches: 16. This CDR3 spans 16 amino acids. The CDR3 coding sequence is TGCAGTGCTAGAAAGTCGGCTAGCGGTCAGTTTTCCGAGCAGTACTTC. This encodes CSARKSASGQFSEQYF.

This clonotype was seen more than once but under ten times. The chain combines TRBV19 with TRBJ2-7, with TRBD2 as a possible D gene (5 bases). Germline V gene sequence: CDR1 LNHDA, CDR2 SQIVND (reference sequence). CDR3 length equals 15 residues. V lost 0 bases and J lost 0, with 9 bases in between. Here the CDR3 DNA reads TGTGCCAGTAGTATAGATCGGGGTCTCTCCTACGAGCAGTACTTC. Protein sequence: CASSIDRGLSYEQYF. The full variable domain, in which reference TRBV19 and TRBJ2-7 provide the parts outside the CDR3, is DGGITQSPKYLFRKEGQNVTLSCEQNLNHDAMYWYRQDPGQGLRLIYYSQIVNDFQKGDIAEGYSVSREKKESFPLTVTSAQKNPTAFYLCASSIDRGLSYEQYFGPGTRLTVT.

The CDR3 reads CASSAQGGSNQPQHF. The CDR3 DNA sequence: TGTGCCAGCAGTGCGCAGGGGGGCAGCAATCAGCCCCAGCATTTT. V is TRBV2 and J is TRBJ1-5, with TRBD1 identical over 7 bases. In germline, CDR1 is SNHLY, CDR2 FYNNEI. CDR3 length equals 15 residues. J lost 1 base, V lost 4 bases, and 4 bases had no gene match.

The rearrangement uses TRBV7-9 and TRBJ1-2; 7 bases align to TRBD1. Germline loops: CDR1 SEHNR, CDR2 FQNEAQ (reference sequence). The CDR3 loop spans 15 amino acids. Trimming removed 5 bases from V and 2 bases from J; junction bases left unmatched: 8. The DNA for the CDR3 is TGTGCCAGCAGCCCCAAGGGGGACAGCAACTATGGCTACACCTTC. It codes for CASSPKGDSNYGYTF.

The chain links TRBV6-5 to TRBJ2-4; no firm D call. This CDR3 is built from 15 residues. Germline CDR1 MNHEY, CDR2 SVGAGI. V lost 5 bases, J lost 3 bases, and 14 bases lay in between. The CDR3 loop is CASSAFFGDKNIQYF. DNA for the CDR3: TGTGCCAGCAGTGCCTTCTTTGGGGACAAAAACATTCAGTACTTC.

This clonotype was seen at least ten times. The CDR3 DNA reads as TGCGCCAGCAGCTTGATGGGGGGCGGCACAGATACGCAGTATTTT. Translating gives CASSLMGGGTDTQYF. The V call is TRBV5-1, the J call TRBJ2-3, with D perhaps TRBD1 or TRBD2 (6 bases each). This CDR3 comprises 15 residues. The germline CDR1 and CDR2 sequences are SGHRS and YFSETQ. The V end was cut by 1 base, the J end by 1 base, with 10 bases between.

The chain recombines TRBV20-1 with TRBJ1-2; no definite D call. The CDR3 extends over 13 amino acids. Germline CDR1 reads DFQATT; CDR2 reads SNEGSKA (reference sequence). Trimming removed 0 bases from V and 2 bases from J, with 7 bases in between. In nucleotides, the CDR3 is TGCAGTGCTAGAGATCCGGTAAACTATGGCTACACCTTC. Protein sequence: CSARDPVNYGYTF.

Here the CDR3 DNA reads TGCGCCAGCAGCGAAGGCACTAGCGGGGGGACCTACACAGATACGCAGTATTTT. This encodes CASSEGTSGGTYTDTQYF. The chain uses TRBV4-1 and TRBJ2-3; TRBD2 matches at 12 bases. Germline CDR1 reads MGHRA; CDR2 reads YSYEKL. CDR3 length: 18 residues. J lost 2 bases, V lost 5 bases, and 11 bases had no gene match.

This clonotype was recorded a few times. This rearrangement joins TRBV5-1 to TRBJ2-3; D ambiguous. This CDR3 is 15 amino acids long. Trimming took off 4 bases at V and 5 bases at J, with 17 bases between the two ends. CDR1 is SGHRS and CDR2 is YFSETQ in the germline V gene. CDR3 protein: CASSPTDPLRDTQYF. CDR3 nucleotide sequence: TGCGCCAGCAGCCCGACGGACCCGCTGAGAGATACGCAGTATTTT.

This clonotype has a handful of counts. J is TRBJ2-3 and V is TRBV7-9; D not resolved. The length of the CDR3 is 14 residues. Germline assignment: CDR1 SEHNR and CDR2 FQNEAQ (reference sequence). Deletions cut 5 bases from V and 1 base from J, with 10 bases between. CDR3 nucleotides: TGTGCCAGCAGCCGAGTCTCCGGCACAGATACGCAGTATTTT. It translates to CASSRVSGTDTQYF. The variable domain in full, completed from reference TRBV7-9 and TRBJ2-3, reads DTGVSQNPRHKITKRGQNVTFRCDPISEHNRLYWYRQTLGQGPEFLTYFQNEAQLEKSRLLSDRFSAERPKGSFSTLEIQRTEQGDSAMYLCASSRVSGTDTQYFGPGTRLTVL.

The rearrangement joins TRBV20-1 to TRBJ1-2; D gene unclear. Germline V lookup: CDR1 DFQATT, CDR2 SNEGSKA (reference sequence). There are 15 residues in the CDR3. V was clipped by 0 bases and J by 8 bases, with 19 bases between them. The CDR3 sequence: CSARDTPGMAPGYTF. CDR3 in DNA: TGCAGTGCTAGAGATACCCCGGGTATGGCCCCCGGCTACACCTTC.

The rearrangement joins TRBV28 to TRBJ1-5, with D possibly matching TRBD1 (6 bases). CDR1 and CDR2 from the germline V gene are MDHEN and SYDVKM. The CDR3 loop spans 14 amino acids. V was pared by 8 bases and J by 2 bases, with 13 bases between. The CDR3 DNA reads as TGTGCCAGCGTTGGAGGACAGCGCAATCAGCCCCAGCATTTT. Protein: CASVGGQRNQPQHF.

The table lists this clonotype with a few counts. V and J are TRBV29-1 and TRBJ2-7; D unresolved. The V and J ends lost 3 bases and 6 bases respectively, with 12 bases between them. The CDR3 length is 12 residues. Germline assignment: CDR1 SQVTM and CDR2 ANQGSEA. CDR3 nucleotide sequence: TGCAGCGTTGACAATTGGGGTTCCGAGCAGTACTTC. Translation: CSVDNWGSEQYF.

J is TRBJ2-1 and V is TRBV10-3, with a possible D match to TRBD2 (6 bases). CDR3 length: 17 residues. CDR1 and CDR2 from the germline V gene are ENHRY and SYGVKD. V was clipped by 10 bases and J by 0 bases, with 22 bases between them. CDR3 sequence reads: CATGGLGDGSSYNEQFF. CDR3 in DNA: TGTGCCACCGGAGGGTTAGGGGACGGGAGCTCCTACAATGAGCAGTTCTTC.

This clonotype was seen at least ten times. This CDR3 is CASSQGPRGPSPLHF. The CDR3 DNA is TGCGCCAGCAGCCAAGGGCCTCGGGGTCCTTCACCCCTCCACTTT. The chain combines TRBV4-1 with TRBJ1-6; D remains unclear. The length of the CDR3 is 15 residues. Trimming left V 1 base short and J 9 bases short, with 13 bases between. The germline gives CDR1 MGHRA, CDR2 YSYEKL.

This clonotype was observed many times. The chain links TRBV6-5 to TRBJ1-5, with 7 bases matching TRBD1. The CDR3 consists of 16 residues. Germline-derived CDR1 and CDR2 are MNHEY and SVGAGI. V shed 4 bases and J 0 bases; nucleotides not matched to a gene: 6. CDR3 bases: TGTGCCAGCAGTTCGCGATACAGGGGTAGCAATCAGCCCCAGCATTTT. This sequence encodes CASSSRYRGSNQPQHF.

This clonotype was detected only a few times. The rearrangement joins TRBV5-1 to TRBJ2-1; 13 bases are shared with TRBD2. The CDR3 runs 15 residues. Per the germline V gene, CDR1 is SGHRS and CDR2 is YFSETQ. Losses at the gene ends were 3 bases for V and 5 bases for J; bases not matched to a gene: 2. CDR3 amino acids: CASSSGTSGDNEQFF. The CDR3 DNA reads TGCGCCAGCAGCTCCGGGACTAGCGGGGACAATGAGCAGTTCTTC.